The 28 T cell receptor beta chains below were found in one sample sequenced in a study of regulatory T cells. Amplification used 52 TRBV primers and 13 TRBJ primers. Data came from immunoSEQ multiplex PCR; TCRdb stores just in-frame clones and leaves some out. The sample lists some 38,000 clones, about 91% seen once, with 2.4% in the top ten. Whole-study findings and limits: In CD3G-deficient patients, conventional CD4+ T cells were enriched for hydrophobic CDR3 residues at positions 6 and 7.

Their target antigens are unknown. The sequencing sample was made of conventional CD4+ T cells sorted from blood. The receptor set was obtained from a person between 18 and 35 years old with CD3G deficiency.

The chain combines TRBV19 with TRBJ1-2, with D uncertain. The CDR3 covers 15 residues. The germline V and J ends were trimmed by 2 bases and 1 base, with 11 bases remaining between them. Germline V lookup: CDR1 LNHDA, CDR2 SQIVND (reference sequence). DNA of the CDR3: TGTGCCAGTAGTATAAGTCTGGAATTTAACTATGGCTACACCTTC. This encodes CASSISLEFNYGYTF.

This chain connects TRBV7-9 to TRBJ2-3; 11 nucleotides match TRBD2. Looked up from germline, CDR1 is SEHNR and CDR2 is FQNEAQ (reference sequence). The ends lost 1 base at V and 0 bases at J; junction bases unmatched: 0. The CDR3 totals 16 residues. The CDR3 is CASSLGTSGSTDTQYF. The CDR3 region has the DNA TGTGCCAGCAGCTTAGGGACTAGCGGGAGCACAGATACGCAGTATTTT.

The chain carries TRBV28 and TRBJ2-7; D uncertain. Germline loops: CDR1 MDHEN, CDR2 SYDVKM. The ends were cut back, 5 bases at V and 2 bases at J, with 10 bases in the middle. The CDR3 covers 13 residues. CDR3 sequence: CASSLGSTYEQYF. CDR3 nucleotide sequence: TGTGCCAGCAGTCTCGGGTCTACCTACGAGCAGTACTTC.

This clone has a single count. J is TRBJ2-3 and V is TRBV19, with 9 bases fitting TRBD2. The CDR3 is made up of 15 amino acids. Per germline, CDR1 LNHDA and CDR2 SQIVND (reference sequence). J gave up 6 bases and V 5 bases, and 9 bases lay outside the gene matches. The CDR3 is CASSPSGIETDTQYF. The CDR3 DNA reads as TGTGCCAGTAGTCCTAGCGGGATAGAGACGGATACGCAGTATTTT.

The V call is TRBV6-1, the J call TRBJ2-1; D is unresolved. CDR1 and CDR2 (germline): MNHNS, SASEGT. Trimming left V 4 bases short and J 5 bases short, with 9 bases between. CDR3 length: 13 residues. The CDR3 sequence is CASSVYLNNEQFF. The CDR3, as DNA: TGTGCCAGCAGTGTATACCTAAACAATGAGCAGTTCTTC.

This chain links TRBV6-1 with TRBJ2-6; 8 positions match TRBD1. CDR3 size: 16 residues. V trimming: 6 bases; J trimming: 1 base; junction bases outside the gene matches: 5. Germline assignment: CDR1 MNHNS and CDR2 SASEGT. CDR3 in DNA: TGTGCCAGCAGGGAAACAGGGGGATCTGGGGCCAACGTCCTGACTTTC. It codes for CASRETGGSGANVLTF.

The J gene is TRBJ2-7, the V gene TRBV28; D gene unclear. The CDR3 sequence is 12 residues long. With 5 bases removed from V and 1 base from J, the gap between germline ends came to 6 bases. Germline CDR1 MDHEN, CDR2 SYDVKM. The CDR3 sequence is CASSKGSYEQYF. For the CDR3, the DNA is TGTGCCAGCAGTAAAGGGTCCTACGAGCAGTACTTC.

The V and J genes are TRBV28 and TRBJ2-1; tentatively, D is TRBD2 (7 bases). Germline V gene lookup returns CDR1 MDHEN and CDR2 SYDVKM. The CDR3 is made up of 16 amino acids. The germline V and J ends were trimmed by 6 bases and 5 bases, with 20 bases remaining between them. CDR3 sequence reads: CASREGGRTRNNEQFF. In DNA form, the CDR3 reads TGTGCCAGCAGGGAGGGGGGGAGGACTAGAAACAATGAGCAGTTCTTC. The whole variable domain, filled in from reference TRBV28 and TRBJ2-1, reads DVKVTQSSRYLVKRTGEKVFLECVQDMDHENMFWYRQDPGLGLRLIYFSYDVKMKEKGDIPEGYSVSREKKERFSLILESASTNQTSMYLCASREGGRTRNNEQFFGPGTRLTVL.

This chain connects TRBV7-8 to TRBJ1-6; no clear D gene. The CDR3 sequence is 18 residues long. Per the germline V gene, CDR1 is SGHVS and CDR2 is FQNEAQ. Between the trimmed V and J ends, which lost 0 bases and 0 bases, there was a span of 12 bases. The CDR3 here is CASSLAGIGSSYNSPLHF. The CDR3 coding sequence is TGTGCCAGCAGCTTAGCGGGGATTGGGAGCTCCTATAATTCACCCCTCCACTTT.

The chain couples TRBV28 to TRBJ2-7, with D maybe TRBD2 (6 bases). The CDR3 has 13 amino acids. The germline gives CDR1 MDHEN, CDR2 SYDVKM. Trimming stripped 3 bases from V and 7 bases from J, with 13 bases between. The CDR3 here is CASSFRGRNEQYF. The CDR3 bases are TGTGCCAGCAGTTTCCGGGGGAGGAATGAGCAGTACTTC.

The CDR3, as DNA: TGTGCCATCCAAGACCGTGACTCTGGAAACACCATATATTTT. It translates to CAIQDRDSGNTIYF. This chain connects TRBV7-9 to TRBJ1-3; D not certain. Germline V lookup: CDR1 SEHNR, CDR2 FQNEAQ (reference sequence). Trimming pared 10 bases from V and 0 bases from J, leaving 13 bases between. This CDR3 has 14 residues.

The chain has TRBV5-1 and TRBJ1-2; D ambiguous. Germline V lookup: CDR1 SGHRS, CDR2 YFSETQ. Trimming pared 0 bases from V and 2 bases from J, leaving 5 bases between. CDR3 length: 13 amino acids. Here the CDR3 reads CASSLGWNYGYTF. The CDR3 DNA follows: TGCGCCAGCAGCTTGGGGTGGAACTATGGCTACACCTTC.

J is TRBJ2-3 and V is TRBV7-9; D unclear. This CDR3 comprises 18 residues. Germline CDR1 and CDR2: SEHNR and FQNEAQ (reference sequence). Trimming pared 1 base from V and 2 bases from J, leaving 19 bases between. DNA for the CDR3: TGTGCCAGCAGCTTAGGGCTGGATGCCCTAAAGGCCACAGATACGCAGTATTTT. This sequence encodes CASSLGLDALKATDTQYF.

The gene calls are TRBV28 and TRBJ2-7, with D tentatively TRBD1 or TRBD2 (5 bases each). V was clipped by 4 bases and J by 10 bases, with 23 bases between them. Germline loops: CDR1 MDHEN, CDR2 SYDVKM. The CDR3 contains 15 residues. The CDR3: CASSSFGATVDGQYF. CDR3 nucleotides: TGTGCCAGCAGTTCTTTCGGGGCGACTGTGGATGGACAGTACTTC.

This chain links TRBV28 with TRBJ1-3, with TRBD1 matching over 7 bases. With V trimmed by 5 bases and J by 4 bases, 5 bases remained unmatched. The CDR3 has 14 amino acids. Germline values: CDR1 MDHEN, CDR2 SYDVKM. For the CDR3, the DNA is TGTGCCAGCAGTGTAACAGGGGTCGGAAACACCATATATTTT. This translates into CASSVTGVGNTIYF.

The rearrangement uses TRBV7-9 and TRBJ1-2, with 8 bases identical to TRBD1. The CDR3 has 13 amino acids. CDR1 is SEHNR, CDR2 FQNEAQ, per germline (reference sequence). V trimming: 5 bases; J trimming: 6 bases; junction bases outside the gene matches: 5. This CDR3 reads CASSLGQGDGYTF. Here the CDR3 DNA reads TGTGCCAGCAGCCTAGGACAGGGAGATGGCTACACCTTC.

The chain couples TRBV7-9 to TRBJ2-2; TRBD2 is a possible D gene (5 bases). The CDR3 length is 13 residues. Germline lookup yields CDR1 SEHNR and CDR2 FQNEAQ (reference sequence). Trimming stripped 6 bases from V and 7 bases from J, with 12 bases between. The CDR3 DNA is TGTGCCAGCAGACCCAGAGGGCTCGGGGAGCTGTTTTTT. This translates into CASRPRGLGELFF.

A word on this clone: The same CDR3 arises from other DNA sequences in this sample as well. The chain has TRBV28 and TRBJ2-7; D uncertain. CDR1 and CDR2 (germline): MDHEN, SYDVKM. V shed 5 bases and J shed 0 bases, with 2 bases lying between them. This CDR3 has 11 residues. The CDR3, as DNA: TGTGCCAGCAGTAACTCCTACGAGCAGTACTTC. It encodes CASSNSYEQYF.

Only one count was recorded for this clone. CDR3 sequence (DNA): TGTGCCAGCAGCTTTGGTAGCGGGTCCTCCTACGAGCAGTACTTC. This gives the protein CASSFGSGSSYEQYF. The chain is built from TRBV28 and TRBJ2-7; TRBD2 matches 7 bases. V lost 6 bases and J lost 0; bases outside the gene matches: 8. CDR3 length: 15 residues. CDR1 is MDHEN, CDR2 SYDVKM, per germline.

The chain uses TRBV11-3 and TRBJ2-7; 9 bases agree with TRBD1. Trimming at V came to 3 bases and at J to 9 bases, leaving 6 bases not matched to a gene. CDR1 and CDR2 (germline): SGHNT, YENEEA. The CDR3 spans 13 residues. The CDR3 bases are TGTGCCAGCAGCTTCGGGACAGGGTCGAGGCAGTACTTC. Its translation: CASSFGTGSRQYF.

The rearrangement joins TRBV7-3 to TRBJ2-1, with 8 bases matching TRBD2. Germline assignment: CDR1 SGHTA and CDR2 FQGTGA. This CDR3 is built from 16 residues. The V and J ends lost 4 bases and 0 bases, in that order; junction bases with no gene match: 5. The DNA for the CDR3 is TGTGCCAGCAGCTCCTCCGGACTAGCCTCCTACAATGAGCAGTTCTTC. Protein product: CASSSSGLASYNEQFF.

The chain carries TRBV7-9 and TRBJ2-1; no firm D call. CDR3 length: 14 amino acids. Germline-derived CDR1 and CDR2 are SEHNR and FQNEAQ (reference sequence). Trimming shortened V by 5 bases and J by 4 bases, and 12 bases separated the two germline ends. The CDR3 DNA sequence: TGTGCCAGCAGCCGCGAAGTAAGTTACAATGAGCAGTTCTTC. Protein sequence: CASSREVSYNEQFF.

This chain connects TRBV19 to TRBJ2-1; D is undetermined. With 5 bases removed from V and 2 bases from J, the gap between germline ends came to 13 bases. Germline V gene data show CDR1 as LNHDA and CDR2 as SQIVND (reference sequence). CDR3 length: 15 amino acids. This chain's CDR3 is CASSYDRGAYNEQFF. In DNA form, the CDR3 reads TGTGCCAGTAGTTACGACCGAGGCGCCTACAATGAGCAGTTCTTC.

A remark on this clone: At one of its ends the junction is not consistent with the germline gene, which may arise from a read error. Different DNA sequences within this sample yield the same CDR3. The chain couples TRBV5-1 to TRBJ1-1, with a weak D call TRBD1 (6 bases). The CDR3 sequence is 14 residues long. Germline CDR1 reads SGHRS; CDR2 reads YFSETQ. CDR3 sequence reads: CASSHGGVNTEAFF. The DNA of the CDR3 is TGCGCCAGCAGCCATGGGGGCGTGAACACCGAAGCTTTCTTT.

V usage is TRBV6-1 and J usage is TRBJ1-2; D possibly corresponds to TRBD1 (5 bases). The germline V and J ends were trimmed by 0 bases and 4 bases, with 9 bases remaining between them. The CDR3 totals 14 residues. Germline V gives CDR1 MNHNS, CDR2 SASEGT. The CDR3 sequence is CASSEAREIYGYTF. In nucleotides, the CDR3 is TGTGCCAGCAGTGAAGCCAGGGAGATCTATGGCTACACCTTC.

This chain uses TRBV27 with TRBJ1-4; unclear D gene. The CDR3 totals 15 residues. Germline CDR1 MNHEY, CDR2 SMNVEV (reference sequence). V was pared by 6 bases and J by 3 bases, with 14 bases between. This chain's CDR3 is CASSARGVANEKLFF. The CDR3, as DNA: TGTGCCAGCAGCGCGCGGGGAGTCGCTAATGAAAAACTGTTTTTT.

This chain connects TRBV13 to TRBJ2-3; 9 positions agree with TRBD2. CDR3 length: 16 amino acids. With 3 bases clipped from V and 2 bases from J, the junction kept 6 bases outside the gene matches. Germline V gene lookup returns CDR1 PRHDT and CDR2 FYEKMQ (reference sequence). The CDR3 here is CASSFNSGGNTDTQYF. CDR3 nucleotide sequence: TGTGCCAGCAGCTTCAATAGCGGGGGAAACACAGATACGCAGTATTTT. Supplemented by reference TRBV13 and TRBJ2-3, the full variable domain reads AAGVIQSPRHLIKEKRETATLKCYPIPRHDTVYWYQQGPGQDPQFLISFYEKMQSDKGSIPDRFSAQQFSDYHSELNMSSLELGDSALYFCASSFNSGGNTDTQYFGPGTRLTVL.

This rearrangement joins TRBV7-2 to TRBJ2-3; 13 positions match TRBD2. CDR3 length: 18 residues. Germline loops: CDR1 SGHTA, CDR2 FQGNSA. V shed 5 bases, J shed 4 bases, and the junction held 12 bases outside the gene matches. CDR3 protein: CASSRTSGRAGRADTQYF. CDR3 nucleotide sequence: TGTGCCAGCAGCCGTACTAGCGGGAGGGCCGGGAGGGCAGATACGCAGTATTTT. Combining the CDR3 with reference TRBV7-2 and TRBJ2-3 gives the whole variable domain GAGVSQSPSNKVTEKGKDVELRCDPISGHTALYWYRQSLGQGLEFLIYFQGNSAPDKSGLPSDRFSAERTGGSVSTLTIQRTQQEDSAVYLCASSRTSGRAGRADTQYFGPGTRLTVL.